This is a list of T cell receptor beta chains from one sample in a study of blood T cell repertoires in COVID-19. Sequencing used immunoSEQ multiplex PCR; TCRdb keeps in-frame clones, though not all of them. The sample consists of roughly 50,000 clones, 90% of them appearing once. The material sequenced was peripheral blood. These receptors were collected from a man between 65 and 85 years old with acute or convalescent COVID-19. The CDR3 runs from the conserved cysteine through the conserved F or W. Each record gives: J gene, V gene, D gene, clone size, CDR3 DNA, CDR3 protein. A D gene is named only where the DNA matches it firmly. The listing skips clone size in some rows; elsewhere it reads once, few, many or a size class.

TRBJ1-1,TRBV12-5,.,.,TGTGCTAGTTTTGTGGACAGCCTGAACACTGAAGCTTTCTTT,CASFVDSLNTEAFF
TRBJ2-7,TRBV29-1,TRBD2,.,TGCAGCGTTGAAGATAGGACTAGCGGCGGCGAGCAGTACTTC,CSVEDRTSGGEQYF
TRBJ1-6,TRBV11-2,TRBD1,.,TGTGCCAGCAGGTCTCCGGGACAGGGCCATTCACCCCTCCACTTT,CASRSPGQGHSPLHF
TRBJ1-2,TRBV12-5,TRBD1,.,TGTGCTAGTGGTTTCGCTGACAGGGCTCATGGCTACACCTTC,CASGFADRAHGYTF
TRBJ2-1,TRBV27,.,.,TGTGCCAGCAGTCTAGGGGGTTTCTCCTACAATGAGCAGTTCTTC,CASSLGGFSYNEQFF
TRBJ2-2,TRBV19,.,few,TGTGCCAGTAATTTAGAACGGACCGGGGAGCTGTTTTTT,CASNLERTGELFF
TRBJ2-1,TRBV9,TRBD1,.,TGTGCCAGCAGCCCAGGACAGGGTAAGAGGCACAATGAGCAGTTCTTC,CASSPGQGKRHNEQFF
TRBJ1-2,TRBV18,TRBD1,.,TGTGCCAGCTCACCGGACAGGGGGCTGGGCTACACCTTC,CASSPDRGLGYTF
TRBJ1-2,TRBV4-2,.,.,TGTGCCAGCAGCCAAGGAACCAGATCTAACTATGGCTACACCTTC,CASSQGTRSNYGYTF
TRBJ1-5,TRBV28,.,.,TGTGCCAGCACCCCAGGTAGGGGTTACCTTCAGCCCCAGCATTTT,CASTPGRGYLQPQHF
TRBJ2-5,TRBV28,TRBD2,.,TGTGCCAGCAGTGTCCCGGGACTAGCCGGGGCGACCCAGTACTTC,CASSVPGLAGATQYF
TRBJ1-1,TRBV29-1,.,.,TGCAGCGTTGCACAGGGTAACACTGAAGCTTTCTTT,CSVAQGNTEAFF
TRBJ2-2,TRBV7-9,TRBD1,.,TGTGCCAGCAGCGACCGGGACAGCGGCACCGGGGAGCTGTTTTTT,CASSDRDSGTGELFF
TRBJ2-2,TRBV19,.,.,TGTGCCAGTAGTATGTCCCTTGTCCTTACCGGGGAGCTGTTTTTT,CASSMSLVLTGELFF
TRBJ2-3,TRBV9,TRBD2,.,TGTGCCAGCAGCGTAGTTGCGGGGGGTCGCACAGATACGCAGTATTTT,CASSVVAGGRTDTQYF
TRBJ2-5,TRBV7-2,TRBD2,few,TGTGCCAGCAGCGCGGGACTAGCGGGGGAGACCCAGTACTTC,CASSAGLAGETQYF
TRBJ1-2,TRBV7-9,.,.,TGTGCCAGCAGCTTATCAGGGGAGATAGCCTATGGCTACACCTTC,CASSLSGEIAYGYTF
TRBJ2-1,TRBV7-3,TRBD1,.,TGTGCCAGCAGCCTCACGACAGGGAGCTCCTACAATGAGCAGTTCTTC,CASSLTTGSSYNEQFF
TRBJ2-7,TRBV29-1,TRBD1,.,TGCAGCGTTGTTGACAGGGGAATGACCTACGAGCAGTACTTC,CSVVDRGMTYEQYF
TRBJ1-5,TRBV2,TRBD1,.,TGTGCCAGCACCCAGGGACAGGGGGGCGGGCCCCAGCATTTT,CASTQGQGGGPQHF
TRBJ2-3,TRBV5-8,TRBD1,.,TGTGCCAGCAGCCCTGGGACAGGGGGCCAATACAGCACAGATACGCAGTATTTT,CASSPGTGGQYSTDTQYF
TRBJ2-3,TRBV6-5,.,.,TGTGCCAGCAGTTCCACACGGGGTCGGGCTTACTCCTATTTT,CASSSTRGRAYSYF
TRBJ1-4,TRBV19,TRBD1,.,TGTGCCAGTAGAGACAGGGGGCGGGATGAAAAACTGTTTTTT,CASRDRGRDEKLFF
TRBJ2-7,TRBV2,.,few,TGTGCCAGCAGTCCGACAGTGGCCGACTACGAGCAGTACTTC,CASSPTVADYEQYF
TRBJ2-3,TRBV7-3,.,.,TGTGCCAGCAGCTTGGAGGGGTCGTCAGATACGCAGTATTTT,CASSLEGSSDTQYF
TRBJ2-1,TRBV6-1,.,.,TGTGCCAGCAGTGAAGTGTGGCCCTCCTACAATGAGCAGTTCTTC,CASSEVWPSYNEQFF
TRBJ1-5,TRBV5-6,TRBD1,.,TGTGCCAGCAGCACGGGACAGGGTGGACAGCCCCAGCATTTT,CASSTGQGGQPQHF
TRBJ1-2,TRBV11-2,.,.,TGTGCCAGCAGCTTAATGAGACAGGCCCTTTATGGCTACACCTTC,CASSLMRQALYGYTF
TRBJ2-1,TRBV5-1,.,.,TGCGCCAGCAGCTTGGGAAGTGAGGACAATGAGCAGTTCTTC,CASSLGSEDNEQFF
TRBJ1-6,TRBV5-1,TRBD1,.,TGCGCCAGCAGCTTAGGGGACAGGGATAATTCACCCCTCCACTTT,CASSLGDRDNSPLHF
TRBJ1-6,TRBV27,.,.,TGTGCCAGCAGTTTACAGGGGCTCCCAACCCTTTATAATTCACCCCTCCACTTT,CASSLQGLPTLYNSPLHF
TRBJ2-5,TRBV19,.,.,TGTGCCAGTAGTATAAGGCAGGGTTCGGAGACCCAGTACTTC,CASSIRQGSETQYF
TRBJ1-4,TRBV11-2,.,.,TGTGCCAGCAGCTTAGGCTGGGGGCCGGATAATGAAAAACTGTTTTTT,CASSLGWGPDNEKLFF
TRBJ1-2,TRBV6-5,.,.,TGTGCCAGCAGTTACGGTTCGGGCAGGGGAGGCTACACCTTC,CASSYGSGRGGYTF
TRBJ2-5,TRBV18,.,once,TGTGCCAGCTCAGGCGGGGTCGAAGAGACCCAGTACTTC,CASSGGVEETQYF
TRBJ1-1,TRBV3-1/TRBV3-2,TRBD1,.,TGTGCCAGCAGTCCCAGGGGGCGGACTGAAGCTTTCTTT,CASSPRGRTEAFF
TRBJ1-6,TRBV18,TRBD1,few,TGTGCCAGCTCACCCGGTGGGACAGCTAATTCACCCCTCCACTTT,CASSPGGTANSPLHF
TRBJ1-5,TRBV7-2,.,.,TGTGCCAGCAGCTTAGCGAGGAGTAATCAGCCCCAGCATTTT,CASSLARSNQPQHF
TRBJ1-3,TRBV28,TRBD1,once,TGTGCCAGCAGTCTGGACAGGGTGGGAAACACCATATATTTT,CASSLDRVGNTIYF
TRBJ1-1,TRBV12-5,.,.,TGTGCTAGTGGTTTCGGTGTGAACACTGAAGCTTTCTTT,CASGFGVNTEAFF
TRBJ1-2,TRBV6-2/TRBV6-3,.,.,TGTGCCAGCAGTTACTCGAATCAGGGGATCACGGATGGCTACACCTTC,CASSYSNQGITDGYTF
TRBJ1-5,TRBV27,TRBD1,.,TGTGCCAGCAGTACTGGACAGGGGAATCAGCCCCAGCATTTT,CASSTGQGNQPQHF
TRBJ2-2,TRBV11-3,.,.,TGTGCCAGCAGCCAAGGGGGGGCGTTGACCGGGGAGCTGTTTTTT,CASSQGGALTGELFF
TRBJ2-7,TRBV18,.,.,TGTGCCAGCTCACCAGAAGGTGGAGACGCTTCCGAGCAGTACTTC,CASSPEGGDASEQYF
TRBJ1-1,TRBV24-1,TRBD1,.,TGTGCCACCCAGGGGGCGAGTAACACTGAAGCTTTCTTT,CATQGASNTEAFF
TRBJ2-7,TRBV18,.,.,TGTGCCAGCTCAGCCGGGACAGCGGGCGAGCAGTACTTC,CASSAGTAGEQYF
TRBJ2-3,TRBV5-5,.,.,TGTGCCAGCAGCTTGGGCGGGACTAGCACAGATACGCAGTATTTT,CASSLGGTSTDTQYF
TRBJ2-5,TRBV5-5,TRBD1,.,TGTGCCAGCAGCTCGACAGGGAGAGAGACCCAGTACTTC,CASSSTGRETQYF
TRBJ2-3,TRBV7-3,TRBD2,.,TGTGCCAGCAGCCCGGGACTAGCGGGGGCCTTCACAGATACGCAGTATTTT,CASSPGLAGAFTDTQYF
TRBJ1-5,TRBV9,.,.,TGTGCCCGCAGCTTAGGGGGGGGGCCGAATCAGCCCCAGCATTTT,CARSLGGGPNQPQHF
TRBJ2-3,TRBV2,.,.,TGTGCCAGCAGCCTCACAGATACGCAGTATTTT,CASSLTDTQYF
TRBJ1-3,TRBV19,.,.,TGTGCCAGTAGTGGAGGCGGAAACACCATATATTTT,CASSGGGNTIYF
TRBJ2-1,TRBV9,.,.,TGTGCCAGCAGCGCCCCCGGGGGGCTGGTTAGCTCCTACAATGAGCAGTTCTTC,CASSAPGGLVSSYNEQFF